The entry below gives a single TCR beta chain sequence along with its context. TCRdb reprocessed the RACE reads with MiXCR, giving one entry per CDR3 protein. Among about 180,000 distinct CDR3 sequences, almost 30% were seen once, and the ten largest hold just under 3%. This sample's time point: pre-sensitization, week 0. Treatment specified: therapeutic diphenylcyclopropenone sensitization with weekly scalp DPC. Researchers extracted total RNA from unfractionated whole blood. The data were obtained in a study of human T cells and chemical hapten exposure. After removal of 5 bases from V and 7 bases from J, the junction contained 3 bases not matched to a gene. The CDR3 totals 15 residues. Germline CDR1 SGHTA, CDR2 FQGNSA.

The receptor was derived from a woman in her twenties or thirties with alopecia areata. Some clones in this sample may be carry-over from other donors' samples. The chain combines TRBV7-2 with TRBJ2-2; 14 bases fit TRBD2. The sample in question was whole blood, obtained in connection with sensitization to the hapten diphenylcyclopropenone (DPC). The CDR3 region is CASSPTSGRGGELFF. CDR3 coding DNA: TGTGCCAGCAGCCCGACTAGCGGGAGGGGCGGGGAGCTGTTTTTT.